This TCR beta chain originates from a study of memory CD4+ T cells and cytomegalovirus serostatus. Profiling relied on immunoSEQ multiplex PCR, and the TCRdb table lists in-frame clones only, not all of them. In the table there are about 61,000 clones, more than 75% of which are singletons. V shed 6 bases, J shed 0 bases, and the junction held 13 bases outside the gene matches. CDR3 size: 20 residues. Germline V gene sequence: CDR1 MNHEY, CDR2 SMNVEV (reference sequence). Single viable CD3+CD4+CD8-CD45RO+ cells were sorted as the memory CD4+ T cells. The receptor was isolated from an adult in good health and CMV-seronegative. Sequenced input: memory CD4+ T cells from blood. This chain connects TRBV27 to TRBJ2-1; 14 bases line up with TRBD2. CDR3 coding DNA: TGTGCCAGCAGCCCAAGGACTAGCGGGAGGAGGGACAGCTCCTACAATGAGCAGTTCTTC. Amino acids: CASSPRTSGRRDSSYNEQFF.